The 28 T cell receptor beta chains below come from one sample, sequenced in a study of blood T cell repertoires in COVID-19. Clones were sequenced by immunoSEQ multiplex PCR, and TCRdb holds only the in-frame ones, with some missing. The sample shows over 200,000 clones, approximately 90% of them seen only once. The sequenced material came from peripheral blood. These receptors originate from a man in his sixties who had recovered from COVID-19.

The gene calls are TRBV5-1 and TRBJ2-1; 8 positions match TRBD2. V shed 5 bases, J shed 10 bases, and the junction held 11 bases outside the gene matches. CDR3 length equals 14 residues. CDR1 is SGHRS, CDR2 YFSETQ, per germline. This chain's CDR3 is CASRRGGYTEEQFF. The CDR3 DNA reads as TGCGCCAGCAGACGGGGGGGATACACCGAAGAGCAGTTCTTC.

The count of this clone is one. The rearrangement joins TRBV19 to TRBJ2-5; D perhaps matches TRBD2 (6 bases). The CDR3 has 10 amino acids. Germline CDR1 reads LNHDA; CDR2 reads SQIVND (reference sequence). CDR3 nucleotide sequence: TGTGCGTCGGGAGCCCGGACCCAGTACTTC. Translation: CASGARTQYF.

The CDR3 DNA reads as TGTGCCAGCAGCGTAGATATGTCCGGGGGTTCACCCCTCCACTTT. Residues: CASSVDMSGGSPLHF. This rearrangement joins TRBV9 to TRBJ1-6; a possible D gene is TRBD1 (5 bases). The V gene lost 0 bases and the J gene lost 9 bases, with 13 bases spanning the gap. Germline V gene lookup returns CDR1 SGDLS and CDR2 YYNGEE. The CDR3 extends over 15 amino acids.

The CDR3 loop reads CASSLGTAYRPQHF. The CDR3 DNA reads as TGTGCCAGCAGTCTTGGGACAGCTTATCGGCCCCAGCATTTT. This chain uses TRBV27 with TRBJ1-5; TRBD1 aligns across 7 bases. Losses at the gene ends were 5 bases for V and 9 bases for J; bases not matched to a gene: 10. CDR1 and CDR2 (germline): MNHEY, SMNVEV (reference sequence). CDR3 length: 14 residues.

V usage is TRBV5-6 and J usage is TRBJ1-6; D is perhaps TRBD1 (5 bases). Germline lookup yields CDR1 SGHDT and CDR2 YYEEEE. The CDR3 is 16 residues long. Trimming pared 7 bases from V and 8 bases from J, leaving 22 bases between. The CDR3 DNA is TGTGCCAGCTGGCGATGGACCCTTGGGGCCTATTCACCCCTCCACTTT. As protein: CASWRWTLGAYSPLHF.

V usage is TRBV5-4 and J usage is TRBJ1-2, with unresolved D. The germline CDR1 and CDR2 sequences are SGHNT and YYREEE (reference sequence). This CDR3 spans 14 amino acids. V was pared by 3 bases and J by 2 bases, with 11 bases between. The CDR3 nucleotides read TGTGCCAGCAGCTCCAGAGACTACAACTATGGCTACACCTTC. It codes for CASSSRDYNYGYTF. Variable domain in full (rest from reference TRBV5-4 and TRBJ1-2): ETGVTQSPTHLIKTRGQQVTLRCSSQSGHNTVSWYQQALGQGPQFIFQYYREEENGRGNFPPRFSGLQFPNYSSELNVNALELDDSALYLCASSSRDYNYGYTFGSGTRLTVV.

This chain joins TRBV6-4 and TRBJ2-3; TRBD2 agrees at 8 bases. CDR3 length: 15 amino acids. The ends lost 4 bases at V and 6 bases at J; junction bases unmatched: 9. Germline V gives CDR1 MRHNA, CDR2 SNTAGT. The CDR3 spells CASSASGGAGDTQYF. Here the CDR3 DNA reads TGTGCCAGCAGTGCGAGCGGGGGTGCCGGGGATACGCAGTATTTT.

The chain recombines TRBV9 with TRBJ1-1; tentatively, D is TRBD1 (5 bases). There are 14 residues in the CDR3. V shed 3 bases and J shed 4 bases, with 13 bases lying between them. The germline V gene encodes CDR1 SGDLS and CDR2 YYNGEE. The CDR3 coding sequence is TGTGCCAGCAGCGACCAGGGTTTGGGCACTGAAGCTTTCTTT. Translating it yields CASSDQGLGTEAFF.

This chain connects TRBV6-5 to TRBJ1-3; D perhaps matches TRBD1 (6 bases). Trimming shortened V by 5 bases and J by 8 bases, and 16 bases separated the two germline ends. Germline V gene sequence: CDR1 MNHEY, CDR2 SVGAGI. This CDR3 comprises 14 residues. The CDR3 here is CASSTGHGGDTIYF. The CDR3 bases are TGTGCCAGCAGTACGGGACACGGTGGGGACACCATATATTTT.

The chain links TRBV19 to TRBJ2-7; TRBD1 agrees at 9 bases. V gave up 5 bases and J gave up 6 bases; unmatched junction bases: 11. Germline V gene sequence: CDR1 LNHDA, CDR2 SQIVND (reference sequence). The CDR3 covers 15 residues. As DNA, the CDR3 is TGTGCCAGTAGTTTGTTTGGACAGGGGTTATCCGAGCAGTACTTC. Its translation is CASSLFGQGLSEQYF.

The genes are TRBV4-1 and TRBJ2-7, with D possibly TRBD2 on 5 matching bases. V was shortened by 0 bases and J by 4 bases, with 16 bases between the two germline ends. Germline lookup yields CDR1 MGHRA and CDR2 YSYEKL. The CDR3 is 16 residues long. Written as DNA, the CDR3 is TGCGCCAGCAGCCAAGAAACGGGGTCCCCTTTATACGAGCAGTACTTC. Amino acids: CASSQETGSPLYEQYF.

This CDR3 reads CASSVDRNSPLHF. The CDR3 nucleotides read TGTGCCAGCAGCGTAGACAGGAATTCACCCCTCCACTTT. This chain links TRBV9 with TRBJ1-6; possible D gene TRBD1, 5 bases. The length of the CDR3 is 13 residues. Trimming removed 0 bases from V and 7 bases from J, with 5 bases in between. Germline V gives CDR1 SGDLS, CDR2 YYNGEE.

The genes are TRBV7-3 and TRBJ2-7, with 8 bases identical to TRBD2. The CDR3 runs to 15 residues. V lost 0 bases and J lost 1; bases outside the gene matches: 2. Germline CDR1 is SGHTA and CDR2 is FQGTGA. This CDR3 is CASSLTSGGSYEQYF. CDR3 sequence (DNA): TGTGCCAGCAGCTTAACCAGCGGGGGTTCCTACGAGCAGTACTTC.

This chain links TRBV18 with TRBJ1-2; 7 bases align to TRBD1. V lost 2 bases to trimming and J lost 2 bases; unmatched junction nucleotides: 5. This CDR3 contains 15 residues. Looked up from germline, CDR1 is KGHSH and CDR2 is LQKENI. The DNA for the CDR3 is TGTGCCAGCTCACCAGAATCGACAGGGAACTATGGCTACACCTTC. Translated, it gives CASSPESTGNYGYTF.

The chain has TRBV12-2 and TRBJ1-6; TRBD1 reflects the table's D call only, with no check against the DNA. TRBV12-2 is a pseudogene locus. This CDR3 region has 14 residues. The CDR3 protein is CASRLVQGASPLHF. In DNA form, the CDR3 reads TGTGCAAGTCGCTTAGTACAGGGGGCTTCACCCCTCCACTTT.

The chain uses TRBV10-3 and TRBJ1-5, with D perhaps TRBD1 (5 bases). V lost 5 bases and J 7 bases, leaving 12 bases between the germline ends. Germline-derived CDR1 and CDR2 are ENHRY and SYGVKD. This CDR3 contains 13 residues. The CDR3: CAISTDSFQPQHF. CDR3 nucleotide sequence: TGTGCCATCAGTACCGACAGCTTCCAGCCCCAGCATTTT.

The rearrangement links TRBV6-2 or TRBV6-3 to TRBJ2-4, with 7 bases matching TRBD2. The CDR3 has 16 amino acids. CDR1 and CDR2 (germline): MNHEY, SVGEGT. J was trimmed by 2 bases and V by 4 bases; bases with no gene match: 8. CDR3 DNA: TGTGCCAGCAGTTTGTCTAGCGGAACCACCAAAAACATTCAGTACTTC. Amino acid sequence: CASSLSSGTTKNIQYF.

The chain has TRBV7-8 and TRBJ2-2; D is undetermined. The germline V and J ends were trimmed by 5 bases and 3 bases, with 13 bases remaining between them. Looked up from germline, CDR1 is SGHVS and CDR2 is FQNEAQ. CDR3 length equals 15 residues. The CDR3 DNA follows: TGTGCCAGCAGCCCCACCCAAGCCGACACCGGGGAGCTGTTTTTT. Translation gives CASSPTQADTGELFF.

The chain carries TRBV5-4 and TRBJ2-3, with D possibly TRBD2 on 7 matching bases. This CDR3 comprises 15 residues. Germline V lookup: CDR1 SGHNT, CDR2 YYREEE (reference sequence). Trimming removed 5 bases from V and 4 bases from J, with 17 bases in between. CDR3 sequence: CASREGGPIADTQYF. In DNA form, the CDR3 reads TGTGCCAGCAGGGAGGGGGGGCCGATTGCAGATACGCAGTATTTT. Supplemented by reference TRBV5-4 and TRBJ2-3, the full variable domain reads ETGVTQSPTHLIKTRGQQVTLRCSSQSGHNTVSWYQQALGQGPQFIFQYYREEENGRGNFPPRFSGLQFPNYSSELNVNALELDDSALYLCASREGGPIADTQYFGPGTRLTVL.

V and J are TRBV6-2 or TRBV6-3 and TRBJ1-2; possible D gene TRBD1, 6 bases. Germline CDR1 is MNHEY and CDR2 is SVGEGT. V lost 2 bases and J lost 5, with 12 bases in between. The CDR3 has 14 amino acids. Written as DNA, the CDR3 is TGTGCCAGCAGTTACGCCGGGACACTTTATGGCTACACCTTC. Protein product: CASSYAGTLYGYTF.

The V gene is TRBV29-1, the J gene TRBJ2-1; D gene uncertain. Trimming removed 5 bases at V and 2 bases at J, with 16 bases between. This CDR3 region has 15 residues. The germline V gene encodes CDR1 SQVTM and CDR2 ANQGSEA. CDR3 sequence: CSVTPPVSTYNEQFF. CDR3 DNA: TGCAGCGTTACCCCTCCCGTGAGTACCTACAATGAGCAGTTCTTC.

CDR3 nucleotide sequence: TGTGCCAGCAGCCCCGGACTTTCTTTCACAGATACGCAGTATTTT. Residues: CASSPGLSFTDTQYF. The chain uses TRBV5-8 and TRBJ2-3; tentatively, D is TRBD2 (5 bases). This CDR3 region has 15 residues. Trimming pared 4 bases from V and 2 bases from J, leaving 14 bases between. Germline CDR1 SGHTS, CDR2 YDEGEE.

This rearrangement joins TRBV7-3 to TRBJ1-2; D is perhaps TRBD1 (5 bases). The V gene lost 3 bases and the J gene lost 6 bases, with 14 bases spanning the gap. Germline V gives CDR1 SGHTA, CDR2 FQGTGA. The CDR3 sequence is 14 residues long. The CDR3 sequence: CASSFSAGMDGYTF. The CDR3 region has the DNA TGTGCCAGCAGCTTCAGTGCAGGGATGGATGGCTACACCTTC. The full variable domain, rest sourced from reference TRBV7-3 and TRBJ1-2, is GAGVSQTPSNKVTEKGKYVELRCDPISGHTALYWYRQSLGQGPEFLIYFQGTGAADDSGLPNDRFFAVRPEGSVSTLKIQRTERGDSAVYLCASSFSAGMDGYTFGSGTRLTVV.

The chain links TRBV5-1 to TRBJ2-3, with a tentative D call TRBD1 (6 bases). V lost 4 bases and J lost 6, with 12 bases in between. Germline V lookup: CDR1 SGHRS, CDR2 YFSETQ. The CDR3 runs to 13 residues. The CDR3 protein is CASSPGQSDTQYF. DNA of the CDR3: TGCGCCAGCAGCCCTGGACAGTCGGATACGCAGTATTTT.

V usage is TRBV5-1 and J usage is TRBJ1-3, with a weak D call TRBD1 (6 bases). Germline CDR1 reads SGHRS; CDR2 reads YFSETQ. Trimming stripped 3 bases from V and 4 bases from J, with 14 bases between. The CDR3 is 15 amino acids. Written as DNA, the CDR3 is TGCGCCAGCAGCTCCGATGGGGGCCTGGGAAACACCATATATTTT. Protein product: CASSSDGGLGNTIYF.

This clone was counted a few times. The rearrangement uses TRBV6-2 or TRBV6-3 and TRBJ2-2; TRBD2 aligns across 12 bases. Unmatched junction bases numbered 6, after V lost 6 bases and J lost 4 bases. Germline V gives CDR1 MNHEY, CDR2 SVGEGT. The CDR3 runs to 16 residues. CDR3 in amino acids: CASSATSGSRTGELFF. The CDR3, as DNA: TGTGCCAGCAGCGCGACTAGCGGGAGCCGCACCGGGGAGCTGTTTTTT.

V is TRBV6-1 and J is TRBJ2-5; D is uncertain. The CDR3 loop spans 12 amino acids. Trimming took off 5 bases at V and 4 bases at J, with 8 bases between the two ends. Germline-derived CDR1 and CDR2 are MNHNS and SASEGT. The CDR3 bases are TGTGCCAGCAGTTATATGAGAGAGACCCAGTACTTC. This codes for CASSYMRETQYF.

A few counts support this clone. The genes are TRBV23-1 and TRBJ2-2, with TRBD2 identical over 12 bases. TRBV23-1 is an ORF for which the function is uncertain. J was trimmed by 5 bases and V by 6 bases; bases with no gene match: 7. CDR3 length: 16 amino acids. The CDR3 protein is CASSRLGLAGTGELFF. In DNA form, the CDR3 reads TGCGCCAGCAGCCGACTCGGACTAGCGGGGACCGGGGAGCTGTTTTTT.